This entry lists 15 T cell receptor beta chains sequenced from one sample in a study of blood T cell repertoires in COVID-19. Measured with immunoSEQ multiplex PCR; TCRdb has only the in-frame clones, and not every one. The sample has some 250,000 clones, about 89% seen once. The sequencing sample was made of PBMCs or T cells enriched from blood (not recorded which). These receptors all come from a man between 35 and 55 years old who had recovered from COVID-19.

J is TRBJ1-2 and V is TRBV7-9, with a possible D match to TRBD1 (5 bases). Germline CDR1 is SEHNR and CDR2 is FQNEAQ (reference sequence). The V gene lost 7 bases and the J gene lost 0 bases, with 12 bases spanning the gap. The CDR3 length is 14 residues. The CDR3 DNA is TGTGCCAGCAACCCAGGGCAGACTAACTATGGCTACACCTTC. Protein: CASNPGQTNYGYTF.

The J gene is TRBJ1-5, the V gene TRBV29-1; a weak D match, TRBD1 (6 bases). Germline CDR1 and CDR2: SQVTM and ANQGSEA. The CDR3 has 14 residues. V was trimmed by 4 bases and J by 6 bases, leaving 16 bases between them. In DNA, the CDR3 is TGCAGCGTTGCGCCGAAACTAGGGGGTCAGCCCCAGCATTTT. It translates to CSVAPKLGGQPQHF.

The V call is TRBV18, the J call TRBJ2-7, with 7 bases matching TRBD2. This CDR3 is 16 amino acids long. The germline CDR1 and CDR2 sequences are KGHSH and LQKENI. V gave up 6 bases and J gave up 1 base; unmatched junction bases: 12. This chain's CDR3 is CASSRLALAGSYEQYF. The CDR3 region has the DNA TGTGCCAGCTCTCGACTAGCTCTCGCCGGTTCCTACGAGCAGTACTTC.

The sample holds a few counts of this clone. This chain joins TRBV4-1 and TRBJ2-7; maybe TRBD1 (5 bases). Germline CDR1 reads MGHRA; CDR2 reads YSYEKL. V dropped 0 bases and J dropped 0 bases, with 9 bases sitting between them. The length of the CDR3 is 15 residues. The DNA of the CDR3 is TGCGCCAGCAGCCAAGAACAGGAAAGCTCCTACGAGCAGTACTTC. Protein product: CASSQEQESSYEQYF.

V is TRBV21-1 and J is TRBJ1-6; TRBD1 is the table's D call and was not checked against the DNA. TRBV21-1 is termed a pseudogene. The CDR3 is 18 residues long. The CDR3 bases are TGTGCCAGCAGCTTCCACTCCGGGACAGGGGGTAATAATTCACCCCTCCACTTT. Its translation is CASSFHSGTGGNNSPLHF.

The V call is TRBV9, the J call TRBJ1-5, with D uncertain. CDR1 and CDR2 (germline): SGDLS, YYNGEE. The CDR3 runs to 15 residues. Trimming shortened V by 8 bases and J by 4 bases, and 19 bases separated the two germline ends. The CDR3 DNA follows: TGTGCCAGTCAGCTTTTGGGCCGCCCGAATCAGCCCCAGCATTTT. Translating gives CASQLLGRPNQPQHF.

V is TRBV7-3 and J is TRBJ2-3, with 7 bases identical to TRBD2. V dropped 5 bases and J dropped 2; count of bases not matched to a gene: 4. Germline loops: CDR1 SGHTA, CDR2 FQGTGA. The CDR3 is 14 residues long. CDR3 region: CASSQTSDTDTQYF. The CDR3 bases are TGTGCCAGCAGCCAAACTAGCGACACAGATACGCAGTATTTT.

CDR3 amino acids: CASSSRLINYEQYF. CDR3 DNA: TGTGCCAGCAGCTCCCGGTTGATCAATTACGAGCAGTACTTC. V gene TRBV7-2 combines with J gene TRBJ2-7; D not certain. The CDR3 loop spans 14 amino acids. Trimming cost V 4 bases and J 4 bases, with 14 bases left between them. CDR1 is SGHTA and CDR2 is FQGNSA in the germline V gene.

The chain carries TRBV4-1 and TRBJ1-5, with 7 bases fitting TRBD1. Losses at the gene ends were 0 bases for V and 0 bases for J; bases not matched to a gene: 8. There are 18 residues in the CDR3. The germline gives CDR1 MGHRA, CDR2 YSYEKL. DNA for the CDR3: TGCGCCAGCAGCCAAGATTTGGGACAGCCCTATAGCAATCAGCCCCAGCATTTT. Amino acids: CASSQDLGQPYSNQPQHF.

In its sample, this clone was seen once. V usage is TRBV4-2 and J usage is TRBJ1-5; 7 bases are a match to TRBD1. Trimming cost V 0 bases and J 7 bases; bases outside gene matches: 9. Germline values: CDR1 LGHNA, CDR2 YNFKEQ. The CDR3 totals 16 residues. In DNA, the CDR3 is TGTGCCAGCAGCCAAGATTGGAGGGGGCAAGGGCAGCCCCAGCATTTT. Translation: CASSQDWRGQGQPQHF.

This clone was recorded a few times. The identical CDR3 is also encoded by other nucleotide sequences in the sample. The chain has TRBV18 and TRBJ1-1, with D tentatively TRBD1 (6 bases). Looked up from germline, CDR1 is KGHSH and CDR2 is LQKENI. CDR3 length: 13 amino acids. The V end lost 3 bases, the J end lost 2 bases, and 7 bases lay between the germline ends. CDR3 nucleotides: TGTGCCAGCTCACCCAGGGGTAACACTGAAGCTTTCTTT. Its translation is CASSPRGNTEAFF. Full variable domain (outside the CDR3, taken from reference TRBV18 and TRBJ1-1): NAGVMQNPRHLVRRRGQEARLRCSPMKGHSHVYWYRQLPEEGLKFMVYLQKENIIDESGMPKERFSAEFPKEGPSILRIQQVVRGDSAAYFCASSPRGNTEAFFGQGTRLTVV.

V and J are TRBV12-5 and TRBJ2-4; TRBD1 might be the D (5 bases). CDR1 is LGHNT, CDR2 FRNRAP, per germline. V was shortened by 4 bases and J by 7 bases, with 17 bases between the two germline ends. CDR3 length: 15 residues. This CDR3 reads CASGSIGAGLNIQYF. CDR3 nucleotides: TGTGCTAGTGGTTCGATCGGCGCAGGGTTGAACATTCAGTACTTC.

This chain connects TRBV3-1 (or the pseudogene TRBV3-2) to TRBJ1-4; no definite D call. This CDR3 is 15 amino acids long. The germline V gene has CDR1 LGHDT and CDR2 YNNKEL (reference sequence). V gave up 0 bases and J gave up 4 bases, with 9 bases separating them. The CDR3 nucleotides read TGTGCCAGCAGCCAAGAATGGGCCGATAATGAAAAACTGTTTTTT. This gives the protein CASSQEWADNEKLFF.

To note about this clone: The junction and the germline gene differ at one end; a read error may be behind it. The chain's CDR3 is CASSSDRGADWYF. The CDR3, as DNA: TGTGCCAGCAGCTCGGACAGGGGAGCTGACTGGTATTTT. This chain links TRBV7-9 with TRBJ1-5; TRBD1 aligns across 9 bases. The CDR3 has 13 residues. Germline V gene sequence: CDR1 SEHNR, CDR2 FQNEAQ (reference sequence).

The rearrangement uses TRBV18 and TRBJ2-3; the match to TRBD2 covers 11 bases. CDR3 length: 15 residues. The V segment lost 4 bases and the J segment 0 bases; nucleotides outside the gene matches: 0. The germline V gene encodes CDR1 KGHSH and CDR2 LQKENI. CDR3 DNA: TGTGCCAGCTCACGGACTAGCGGGAGCACAGATACGCAGTATTTT. Residues: CASSRTSGSTDTQYF.